What follows is one T cell receptor (beta chain) and its context. Per the original methods: Estimation of nucleated cell counts was performed using reference gene primer amplification. Profiling relied on immunoSEQ multiplex PCR, and the TCRdb table lists in-frame clones only, not all of them. V and J calls and clone size are given by that table; D and trimming were obtained from the DNA. Of around 16,000 clones in the sample, approximately 78% were seen once. The ends were cut back, 7 bases at V and 1 base at J, with 16 bases in the middle. This CDR3 region has 15 residues. Looked up from germline, CDR1 is MDHEN and CDR2 is SYDVKM. The data belong to a study of blood T cell repertoires in COVID-19. Looking at the study overall: Some COVID-19 samples were acute and others convalescent; all came from the United States, Italy and Spain. T cells, B-cell-depleted T cells, or PBMCs supplied cDNA or gDNA.

The sample taken for sequencing was peripheral blood. J is TRBJ1-1 and V is TRBV28; D is possibly TRBD1 (6 bases). This sequence was found in a man aged 80 or over with active or convalescent COVID-19. The CDR3, as DNA: TGTGCCAGCACCCCTGGGGGGGCGGCGAACACTGAAGCTTTCTTT. Translation: CASTPGGAANTEAFF.